Shown below are 9 T cell receptor beta chains from a single sample sequenced in a study of identifying expanded T cells in peripheral blood. The data were produced by immunoSEQ multiplex PCR, yet TCRdb's version contains in-frame clones alone and is incomplete. The data hold nearly 60,000 clones, with around nine tenths observed a single time. Sequencing was carried out using blood. All receptors derive from a person aged 18-70 years in good health.

V gene TRBV11-2 combines with J gene TRBJ2-3; 8 bases match TRBD2. Losses at the gene ends were 10 bases for V and 2 bases for J; bases not matched to a gene: 5. Germline-derived CDR1 and CDR2 are SGHAT and FQNNGV. The CDR3 has 13 residues. The CDR3 reads CATKREFTDTQYF. CDR3 nucleotides: TGTGCCACCAAGCGGGAGTTCACAGATACGCAGTATTTT.

V usage is TRBV7-8 and J usage is TRBJ1-2; D is unclear. CDR1 is SGHVS, CDR2 FQNEAQ, per germline. The CDR3 runs 13 residues. The ends were cut back, 6 bases at V and 4 bases at J, with 12 bases in the middle. Here the CDR3 reads CASSYTATYGYTF. Written as DNA, the CDR3 is TGTGCCAGCAGTTATACAGCGACCTATGGCTACACCTTC. Supplemented by reference TRBV7-8 and TRBJ1-2, the full variable domain reads GAGVSQSPRYKVAKRGQDVALRCDPISGHVSLFWYQQALGQGPEFLTYFQNEAQLDKSGLPSDRFFAERPEGSVSTLKIQRTQQEDSAVYLCASSYTATYGYTFGSGTRLTVV.

The J gene is TRBJ1-2, the V gene TRBV5-6, with D possibly being TRBD1 (5 bases). The germline V gene encodes CDR1 SGHDT and CDR2 YYEEEE. The V end was cut by 5 bases, the J end by 3 bases, with 20 bases between. The CDR3 loop spans 16 amino acids. CDR3 region: CASRENNGREHYGYTF. Written as DNA, the CDR3 is TGTGCCAGCAGAGAGAATAACGGCAGGGAACACTATGGCTACACCTTC.

The chain is built from TRBV10-2 and TRBJ2-1; D remains unclear. Germline V lookup: CDR1 WSHSY, CDR2 SAAADI. V lost 7 bases and J 4 bases, leaving 20 bases between the germline ends. The CDR3 runs 16 residues. The CDR3 loop reads CASTPSAHPVYNEQFF. The DNA of the CDR3 is TGCGCCAGCACTCCGTCAGCTCACCCCGTTTACAATGAGCAGTTCTTC.

CDR3 loop: CASSDRVGYEQYF. CDR3 nucleotide sequence: TGTGCCAGCAGCGACAGGGTTGGCTACGAGCAGTACTTC. J is TRBJ2-7 and V is TRBV6-5; TRBD1 agrees at 7 bases. The CDR3 runs 13 residues. Unmatched junction bases numbered 5, after V lost 6 bases and J lost 3 bases. The germline V gene has CDR1 MNHEY and CDR2 SVGAGI.

The gene calls are TRBV7-9 and TRBJ1-1; the D is unclear. The CDR3 extends over 13 amino acids. Germline V gene data show CDR1 as SEHNR and CDR2 as FQNEAQ (reference sequence). With 1 base removed from V and 6 bases from J, the gap between germline ends came to 9 bases. CDR3 sequence: CASSLDRGSEAFF. CDR3 in DNA: TGTGCCAGCAGCTTAGATCGCGGGTCTGAAGCTTTCTTT.

Details on this clone: Other DNA sequences in this sample translate to the same CDR3. The chain employs TRBV5-1 and TRBJ2-5; D might be TRBD2 (6 bases). Looked up from germline, CDR1 is SGHRS and CDR2 is YFSETQ. V was pared by 2 bases and J by 4 bases, with 6 bases between. There are 12 residues in the CDR3. CDR3 residues: CASSLAGETQYF. CDR3 in DNA: TGCGCCAGCAGCTTAGCGGGAGAGACCCAGTACTTC.

V gene TRBV28 combines with J gene TRBJ2-7, with TRBD2 matching over 11 bases. The CDR3 extends over 18 amino acids. In germline, CDR1 is MDHEN, CDR2 SYDVKM. J lost 0 bases, V lost 5 bases, and 12 bases had no gene match. The CDR3 sequence is CASSPPRTSGYSSYEQYF. CDR3 DNA sequence: TGTGCCAGCAGTCCGCCCCGGACTAGCGGGTATAGCTCCTACGAGCAGTACTTC. The variable domain in full, with the rest retrieved from reference TRBV28 and TRBJ2-7, is DVKVTQSSRYLVKRTGEKVFLECVQDMDHENMFWYRQDPGLGLRLIYFSYDVKMKEKGDIPEGYSVSREKKERFSLILESASTNQTSMYLCASSPPRTSGYSSYEQYFGPGTRLTVT.

This clone was counted between two and nine times. The chain uses TRBV27 and TRBJ1-5; TRBD1 is a possible D gene (6 bases). This CDR3 has 15 residues. V lost 2 bases and J lost 7, with 15 bases in between. Germline assignment: CDR1 MNHEY and CDR2 SMNVEV (reference sequence). The CDR3 sequence: CASSLGRGAVQPQHF. CDR3 bases: TGTGCCAGCAGTTTAGGCAGGGGAGCCGTACAGCCCCAGCATTTT.